Given below is one TCR beta chain in context. The repertoire was sequenced with immunoSEQ multiplex PCR; TCRdb's copy has only in-frame clones and lacks some. The table shows roughly 89,000 clones, with more than 80% occurring only once. The data belong to a study of blood T cell repertoires in COVID-19. The V and J ends lost 2 bases and 0 bases respectively, with 19 bases between them. The CDR3 extends over 18 amino acids. Per the germline V gene, CDR1 is MNHNS and CDR2 is SASEGT. The source material was peripheral blood. This clonotype originated in an elderly woman with acute or convalescent COVID-19. The V gene is TRBV6-1, the J gene TRBJ1-2; D call uncertain. CDR3 bases: TGTGCCAGCAGTGAAAGCCCTGCCAAGATAACAGCTAACTATGGCTACACCTTC. Its translation is CASSESPAKITANYGYTF.